This T cell receptor (beta chain) was captured by sequencing in a study of breast tumors, draining lymph nodes, adjacent tissues. TCRdb passed the multiplex PCR reads through MiXCR, listing each CDR3 protein once. The data hold 5,000 to 7,500 distinct CDR3 sequences, with roughly 44% observed a single time. From germline, CDR1 is SNHLY and CDR2 FYNNEI. The CDR3 runs 14 residues. V shed 6 bases, J shed 4 bases, and the junction held 5 bases outside the gene matches. This clonotype was seen once. This sequence originates from a female donor with breast cancer. Some clones in this sample may be carry-over from other donors' samples. The genes are TRBV2 and TRBJ1-4; TRBD1 aligns across 7 bases. The source material was tumor-adjacent breast tissue. The CDR3 coding sequence is TGTGCCAGCAGGAGGGACAGACTTAATGAAAAACTGTTTTTT. Protein: CASRRDRLNEKLFF. Using reference TRBV2 and TRBJ1-4 for the parts outside the CDR3, the full variable domain is EPEVTQTPSHQVTQMGQEVILRCVPISNHLYFYWYRQILGQKVEFLVSFYNNEISEKSEIFDDQFSVERPDGSNFTLKIRSTKLEDSAMYFCASRRDRLNEKLFFGSGTQLSVL.